A selection of T cell receptor beta chains follows, all from one sample in a study of shared clonotypes between healthy human individuals. Sequencing used immunoSEQ multiplex PCR; TCRdb keeps in-frame clones, though not all of them. The sample has roughly 1 million clones; 65% to 75% are singletons. Sequenced input: memory CD4+ T cells sorted from blood. The receptors stem from a man aged 18 to 29 in good health. Both conserved end residues are part of each CDR3. The D gene is left open where the match is weak. Clone size is shown for a subset of rows, as once, few, many or a class of expanded clone.

clone_size d_call j_call v_call cdr3_aa cdr3_nt
once NA TRBJ1-5 TRBV19 CASSPDRNPNQPQHF TGTGCCAGTAGCCCGGACAGAAACCCCAATCAGCCCCAGCATTTT
NA NA TRBJ2-1 TRBV9 CASSVDLSNEQFF TGTGCCAGCAGCGTAGATTTGAGCAATGAGCAGTTCTTC
NA NA TRBJ2-3 TRBV29-1 CSVEPGTDTQYF TGCAGCGTTGAGCCTGGCACAGATACGCAGTATTTT
NA TRBD2 TRBJ2-5 TRBV4-1 CASSQGSSGLQETQYF TGCGCCAGCAGCCAAGGGTCTAGCGGCCTCCAAGAGACCCAGTACTTC
NA NA TRBJ1-5 TRBV7-2 CASSLEQYSNQPQHF TGTGCCAGCAGCTTAGAACAGTATAGCAATCAGCCCCAGCATTTT
NA TRBD2 TRBJ2-2 TRBV9 CASSLTWLAGSVTGELFF TGTGCCAGCAGCCTCACCTGGCTAGCGGGTTCTGTAACCGGGGAGCTGTTTTTT
NA TRBD2 TRBJ2-3 TRBV6-1 CASSEGAGGNTDTQYF TGTGCCAGCAGTGAAGGGGCGGGGGGTAACACAGATACGCAGTATTTT
NA NA TRBJ2-5 TRBV6-5 CASSPRTSRQETQYF TGTGCCAGCAGCCCTAGGACATCACGCCAAGAGACCCAGTACTTC
NA NA TRBJ1-1 TRBV6-4 CASRTTGRSSEAFF TGTGCCAGCAGAACTACAGGTAGGTCTTCTGAAGCTTTCTTT
once TRBD1 TRBJ2-5 TRBV11-2 CASSRWDSKETQYF TGTGCCAGCAGTCGATGGGACAGTAAAGAGACCCAGTACTTC
few TRBD1 TRBJ2-7 TRBV6-6 CASTQGGTGAHEQYF TGTGCCAGCACCCAGGGCGGGACAGGGGCCCACGAGCAGTACTTC
NA NA TRBJ2-5 TRBV28 CASSLEGRQETQYF TGTGCCAGCAGTTTGGAGGGGCGGCAAGAGACCCAGTACTTC
NA TRBD2 TRBJ2-7 TRBV4-1 CASSLSVGGKYEQYF TGCGCCAGCAGCCTCTCCGTGGGGGGGAAGTACGAGCAGTACTTC
NA NA TRBJ1-3 TRBV2 CASKDSGSGNTIYF TGTGCCAGCAAGGACTCTGGCTCTGGAAACACCATATATTTT
NA NA TRBJ2-5 TRBV30 CAWRRRTGRGGEQYF TGTGCCTGGAGGCGGCGGACGGGCAGGGGAGGGGAGCAGTACTTC
once TRBD1 TRBJ1-6 TRBV4-1 CASSQNRDRGRGSPLHF TGCGCCAGCAGCCAGAACCGGGACAGGGGGCGAGGCTCACCCCTCCACTTT
NA NA TRBJ2-2 TRBV9 CASSVGTPTGELFF TGTGCCAGCAGCGTAGGGACTCCCACCGGGGAGCTGTTTTTT
NA NA TRBJ1-6 TRBV2 CASSTDGQGSPLHF TGTGCCAGCAGTACTGACGGGCAAGGGTCACCCCTCCACTTT
NA NA TRBJ2-3 TRBV10-3 CAISESSADTQYF TGTGCCATCAGTGAGTCATCTGCAGATACGCAGTATTTT
few NA TRBJ2-5 TRBV5-1 CASSRGYGIRETQYF TGCGCCAGCAGCCGGGGCTACGGGATTAGAGAGACCCAGTACTTC
few NA TRBJ2-4 TRBV9 CASSGGVGENIQYF TGTGCCAGCAGCGGAGGTGTAGGGGAAAACATTCAGTACTTC
NA TRBD1 TRBJ2-7 TRBV6-5 CASSYSSGGSYEQYF TGTGCCAGCAGTTACTCGTCAGGGGGTTCCTACGAGCAGTACTTC
NA NA TRBJ1-5 TRBV7-2 CASSLGPSNQPQHF TGTGCCAGCAGCTTAGGGCCTAGCAATCAGCCCCAGCATTTT
once TRBD1 TRBJ1-4 TRBV30 CAWRRGGYVTNEKLFF TGTGCCTGGAGACGAGGGGGCTACGTTACTAATGAAAAACTGTTTTTT
few NA TRBJ1-5 TRBV2 CASSEEGLQHF TGTGCCAGCAGTGAGGAGGGACTCCAGCATTTT
NA NA TRBJ2-4 TRBV7-2 CASSLPLINIQYF TGTGCCAGCAGCTTACCGCTCATAAACATTCAGTACTTC